What follows are 4 T cell receptor beta chains derived from one specimen sequenced in a study of monozygotic twins with inflammatory bowel disease. Using the 5' RACE reads, TCRdb records one entry per CDR3 protein without DNA. The sample holds 300,000 to 450,000 distinct CDR3 sequences. The specimen was blood. These receptors were taken from a human donor with ulcerative colitis or Crohn's disease, or a healthy co-twin of an affected twin (not recorded which).

The chain joins TRBV27 to TRBJ2-7; TCRdb indicates TRBD2, and absent DNA this call remains unverified. Looked up from germline, CDR1 is MNHEY and CDR2 is SMNVEV (reference sequence). The CDR3 loop spans 14 amino acids. CDR3 sequence: CASSFGLAGKEQYF.

V gene TRBV13 combines with J gene TRBJ2-7; TCRdb's D call, TRBD1, is unchecked because there is no DNA. CDR1 is PRHDT, CDR2 FYEKMQ, per germline (reference sequence). The CDR3 runs to 15 residues. The CDR3 loop reads CASSFLDSTGYEQYF.

The rearrangement uses TRBV5-5 and TRBJ2-3; TCRdb's D call, TRBD2, is unchecked because there is no DNA. The CDR3 totals 15 residues. From germline, CDR1 is SGHKS and CDR2 YYEKEE (reference sequence). CDR3 sequence reads: CASSLTSPGADTQYF. The variable domain in full, completed from reference TRBV5-5 and TRBJ2-3, reads DAGVTQSPTHLIKTRGQQVTLRCSPISGHKSVSWYQQVLGQGPQFIFQYYEKEERGRGNFPDRFSARQFPNYSSELNVNALLLGDSALYLCASSLTSPGADTQYFGPGTRLTVL.

The chain joins TRBV12-3 or TRBV12-4 to TRBJ2-7; TCRdb gives TRBD1 as the D gene, but with no DNA this cannot be confirmed. CDR3 length: 13 residues. CDR3 protein: CASSSLTVSEQYF.